This T cell receptor (beta chain) was observed in a study of CD8 T cells in ankylosing spondylitis. This clonotype was detected many times. Germline-derived CDR1 and CDR2 are ENHRY and SYGVKD. The CDR3 runs 11 residues. Deletions cut 8 bases from V and 2 bases from J, with 5 bases between. Each CDR3 protein is one row after TCRdb ran MiXCR on the 5' RACE reads. The sample carries around 150,000 distinct CDR3 sequences, roughly 11% recorded once. Source material: blood, either unsorted or a sorted T cell fraction (not recorded which). This receptor was taken from a male donor with ankylosing spondylitis or in good health (not recorded which). This sequence joins TRBV10-3 and TRBJ2-3; no clear D gene. The CDR3 region has the DNA TGTGCCATCGGCACCACAGATACGCAGTATTTT. It encodes CAIGTTDTQYF.